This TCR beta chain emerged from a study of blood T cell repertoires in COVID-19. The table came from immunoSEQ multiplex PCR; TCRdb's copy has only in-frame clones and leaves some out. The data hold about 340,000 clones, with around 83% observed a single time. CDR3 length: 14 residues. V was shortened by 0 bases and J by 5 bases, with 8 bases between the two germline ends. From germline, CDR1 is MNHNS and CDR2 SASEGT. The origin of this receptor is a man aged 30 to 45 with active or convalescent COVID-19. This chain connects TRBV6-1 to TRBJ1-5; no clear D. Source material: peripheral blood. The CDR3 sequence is CASSEALRYQPQHF. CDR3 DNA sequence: TGTGCCAGCAGTGAAGCGCTTCGGTATCAGCCCCAGCATTTT.